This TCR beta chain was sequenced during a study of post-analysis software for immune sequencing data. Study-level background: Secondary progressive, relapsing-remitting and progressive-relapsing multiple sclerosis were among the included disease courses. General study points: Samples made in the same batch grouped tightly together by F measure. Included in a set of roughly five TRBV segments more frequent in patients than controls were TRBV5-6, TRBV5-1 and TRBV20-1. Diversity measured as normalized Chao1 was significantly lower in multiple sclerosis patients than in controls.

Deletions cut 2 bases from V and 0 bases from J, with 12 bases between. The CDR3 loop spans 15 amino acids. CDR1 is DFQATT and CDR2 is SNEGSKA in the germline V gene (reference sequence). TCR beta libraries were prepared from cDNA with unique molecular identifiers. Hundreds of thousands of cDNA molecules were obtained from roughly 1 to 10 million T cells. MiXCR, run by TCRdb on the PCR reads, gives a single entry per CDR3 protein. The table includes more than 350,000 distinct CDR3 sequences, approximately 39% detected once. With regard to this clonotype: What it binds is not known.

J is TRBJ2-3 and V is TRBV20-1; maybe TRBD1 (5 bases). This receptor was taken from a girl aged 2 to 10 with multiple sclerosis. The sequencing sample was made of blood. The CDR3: CSARLNRKSTDTQYF. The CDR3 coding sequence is TGCAGTGCTAGATTAAACAGGAAAAGCACAGATACGCAGTATTTT.